Listed here are 20 T cell receptor beta chains from one sample, sequenced in a study of blood T cells in healthy people across ages. With a J-beta primer mix and a sample-barcoded 5' primer, a second PCR ran 7 to 11 cycles. Each CDR3 protein gets one entry after TCRdb re-called the 5' RACE reads with MiXCR. The sample holds 1.5 million or so distinct CDR3 sequences, 42% seen once. Sample: blood. The receptors shown here come from a woman younger than 35 in good health.

This clonotype was picked up a small number of times. The chain is built from TRBV29-1 and TRBJ2-1; D tentatively reads TRBD1 or TRBD2 (5 bases each). Germline V CDR1 and CDR2: SQVTM, ANQGSEA. This CDR3 has 14 residues. Trimming removed 2 bases at V and 7 bases at J, with 15 bases between. The CDR3 sequence is CSVEMGDPFNEQFF. For the CDR3, the DNA is TGCAGCGTTGAAATGGGGGACCCTTTTAATGAGCAGTTCTTC.

This clonotype was detected many times. The chain uses TRBV29-1 and TRBJ2-5; TRBD1 is a possible D gene (5 bases). The CDR3 covers 11 residues. Germline values: CDR1 SQVTM, CDR2 ANQGSEA. Trimming shortened V by 3 bases and J by 5 bases, and 7 bases separated the two germline ends. CDR3 region: CSVDRAETQYF. CDR3 nucleotides: TGCAGCGTTGACAGGGCCGAGACCCAGTACTTC.

This clonotype has more than one count but fewer than ten. The rearrangement uses TRBV6-5 and TRBJ2-1; TRBD1 matches at 7 bases. After removal of 0 bases from V and 9 bases from J, the junction contained 2 bases not matched to a gene. Germline CDR1 reads MNHEY; CDR2 reads SVGAGI. This CDR3 region has 13 residues. The CDR3: CASSYSRGCEQFF. Here the CDR3 DNA reads TGTGCCAGCAGTTACTCCAGGGGGTGTGAGCAGTTCTTC.

The chain combines TRBV6-1 with TRBJ2-5; D is ambiguous. Gene TRBJ2-7 matches the end of the DNA better, so the J call may be wrong. CDR1 is MNHNS, CDR2 SASEGT, per germline. The CDR3 spans 14 residues. The CDR3 is CASRIVLRIYEQYF. The CDR3 DNA reads TGTGCCAGTAGAATAGTTTTGAGGATCTACGAGCAGTACTTC.

This clonotype has only a few counts. CDR3 DNA sequence: TGCGCCAGCAGCCAAGATGGGGGGACAGGGGCGAGAAATACGCAGTATTTT. The encoded protein is CASSQDGGTGARNTQYF. The V and J genes are TRBV4-1 and TRBJ2-3; 10 nucleotides agree with TRBD1. From germline, CDR1 is MGHRA and CDR2 YSYEKL. The ends lost 0 bases at V and 7 bases at J; junction bases unmatched: 10. The CDR3 consists of 17 residues.

In this sample, this clonotype turned up once. The chain couples TRBV10-3 to TRBJ2-5, with D hard to call. Looked up from germline, CDR1 is ENHRY and CDR2 is SYGVKD. The CDR3 consists of 15 residues. Trimming took 6 bases from V and 3 from J, leaving 17 bases between them. The CDR3 sequence is CAISPSGVQKETQYF. Written as DNA, the CDR3 is TGTGCCATCAGCCCTAGTGGAGTCCAAAAAGAGACCCAGTACTTC.

This sequence joins TRBV4-1 and TRBJ2-7, with D maybe TRBD1 (5 bases). Germline assignment: CDR1 MGHRA and CDR2 YSYEKL. CDR3 length: 14 amino acids. V was clipped by 1 base and J by 5 bases, with 12 bases between them. For the CDR3, the DNA is TGCGCCAGCAGCCAAGCCCCAGGGAAGGACGAGCAGTACTTC. This sequence encodes CASSQAPGKDEQYF.

V is TRBV7-9 and J is TRBJ1-4, with D maybe TRBD1 (6 bases). The germline CDR1 and CDR2 sequences are SEHNR and FQNEAQ (reference sequence). Trimming cost V 2 bases and J 7 bases, with 11 bases left between them. The CDR3 contains 14 residues. The CDR3 here is CASSLSGVSEKLFF. Written as DNA, the CDR3 is TGTGCCAGCAGCTTATCAGGGGTTAGTGAAAAACTGTTTTTT.

This clonotype came up a few times. The genes are TRBV20-1 and TRBJ2-3; 8 positions match TRBD2. V was pared by 6 bases and J by 4 bases, with 9 bases of the junction left unmatched. The CDR3 extends over 14 amino acids. The germline CDR1 and CDR2 sequences are DFQATT and SNEGSKA (reference sequence). The DNA for the CDR3 is TGCAGTGCCAACGACGGACTAGCAGCAGATACGCAGTATTTT. It codes for CSANDGLAADTQYF.

This clonotype has a handful of counts. The rearrangement links TRBV12-3 or TRBV12-4 to TRBJ2-7, with D perhaps TRBD1 (5 bases). There are 14 residues in the CDR3. Trimming left V 7 bases short and J 4 bases short, with 17 bases between. The CDR3 sequence: CASTATVLGYEQYF. The CDR3 DNA follows: TGTGCCAGCACAGCGACAGTGCTTGGGTACGAGCAGTACTTC.

This chain connects TRBV7-2 to TRBJ1-1; a weak D match, TRBD1 (6 bases). Between the trimmed V and J ends, which lost 6 bases and 1 base, there was a span of 18 bases. This CDR3 contains 16 residues. CDR1 and CDR2 (germline): SGHTA, FQGNSA. DNA for the CDR3: TGTGCCAGCAGTTCCTACCACAGGGATTCGAACACTGAAGCTTTCTTT. Its protein is CASSSYHRDSNTEAFF.

This clonotype was observed a few times. V is TRBV4-1 and J is TRBJ2-1, with 7 bases fitting TRBD1. With 2 bases clipped from V and 4 bases from J, the junction kept 5 bases outside the gene matches. Germline V gives CDR1 MGHRA, CDR2 YSYEKL. The CDR3 has 15 amino acids. The CDR3 DNA reads TGCGCCAGCAGCCAACCGGGACAGCTATACAATGAGCAGTTCTTC. This sequence encodes CASSQPGQLYNEQFF.

The genes are TRBV4-3 and TRBJ1-6; 7 nucleotides line up with TRBD1. V trimming: 0 bases; J trimming: 10 bases; junction bases outside the gene matches: 9. CDR1 is LGHNA, CDR2 YSLEER, per germline. CDR3 length: 16 residues. The CDR3 nucleotides are TGCGCCAGCAGCCAAGATCTCAGGACAGGCGGCTCACCCCTCCACTTT. Amino acid sequence: CASSQDLRTGGSPLHF.

This clonotype was found a few times. V gene TRBV6-2 or TRBV6-3 combines with J gene TRBJ1-5; perhaps TRBD1 as D (6 bases). V was trimmed by 2 bases and J by 6 bases, leaving 17 bases between them. CDR3 length: 16 residues. CDR1 is MNHEY, CDR2 SVGEGT, per germline. CDR3 sequence (DNA): TGTGCCAGCAGTTACCTAGGACAGACGAAGGGTCAGCCCCAGCATTTT. This sequence encodes CASSYLGQTKGQPQHF.

The chain links TRBV4-1 to TRBJ2-4, with a possible D match to TRBD2 (6 bases). Per the germline V gene, CDR1 is MGHRA and CDR2 is YSYEKL. CDR3 length equals 18 residues. The V gene lost 0 bases and the J gene lost 1 base, with 16 bases spanning the gap. In DNA, the CDR3 is TGCGCCAGCAGCCAAGATAGGCCCGGGAGAGAGGCCAAAAACATTCAGTACTTC. It translates to CASSQDRPGREAKNIQYF.

The rearrangement uses TRBV5-6 and TRBJ1-5, with D unclear. The CDR3 contains 15 residues. The germline V gene has CDR1 SGHDT and CDR2 YYEEEE. The germline V and J ends were trimmed by 9 bases and 0 bases, with 16 bases remaining between them. The DNA for the CDR3 is TGTGCCAACCAGAAGCTTAGGTATAGCAATCAGCCCCAGCATTTT. Translated, it gives CANQKLRYSNQPQHF.

The rearrangement joins TRBV7-2 to TRBJ2-2; D unclear. V was shortened by 4 bases and J by 7 bases, with 4 bases between the two germline ends. From germline, CDR1 is SGHTA and CDR2 FQGNSA. This CDR3 contains 11 residues. The CDR3 loop reads CASSSGGELFF. In DNA form, the CDR3 reads TGTGCCAGCAGCTCCGGCGGGGAGCTGTTTTTT.

This clonotype was observed a handful of times. V and J are TRBV5-1 and TRBJ2-3, with D unclear. The germline gives CDR1 SGHRS, CDR2 YFSETQ. V lost 5 bases, J lost 2 bases, and 12 bases lay in between. The CDR3 has 14 amino acids. CDR3 coding DNA: TGCGCCAGCAGGGGTCGGACCAACACAGATACGCAGTATTTT. Protein product: CASRGRTNTDTQYF.

This chain connects TRBV7-2 to TRBJ2-1, with D perhaps matching TRBD2 (5 bases). The germline V and J ends were trimmed by 4 bases and 7 bases, with 17 bases remaining between them. Germline lookup yields CDR1 SGHTA and CDR2 FQGNSA. The CDR3 is 15 amino acids. In DNA, the CDR3 is TGTGCCAGCAGCTACGTGGTGGGAGCTGTGAATGAGCAGTTCTTC. It encodes CASSYVVGAVNEQFF.

This clonotype appeared a few times. This sequence joins TRBV7-2 and TRBJ1-4, with a possible D match to TRBD1 (6 bases). The CDR3 covers 14 residues. Trimming removed 6 bases from V and 0 bases from J, with 8 bases in between. Looked up from germline, CDR1 is SGHTA and CDR2 is FQGNSA. The CDR3 DNA follows: TGTGCCAGCAGACGGACAGCAACTAATGAAAAACTGTTTTTT. It specifies CASRRTATNEKLFF.